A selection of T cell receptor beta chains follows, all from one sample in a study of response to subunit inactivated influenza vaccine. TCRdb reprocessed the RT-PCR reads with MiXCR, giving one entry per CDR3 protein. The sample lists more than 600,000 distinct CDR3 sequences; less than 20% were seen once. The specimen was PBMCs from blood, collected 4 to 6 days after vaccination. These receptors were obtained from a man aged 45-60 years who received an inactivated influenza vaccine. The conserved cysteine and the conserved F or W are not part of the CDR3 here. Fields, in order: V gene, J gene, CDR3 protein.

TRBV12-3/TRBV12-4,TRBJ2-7,AIKGGEQY
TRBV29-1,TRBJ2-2,SVSNRGTNTGELF
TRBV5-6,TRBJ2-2,ASSLIPRGGTGELF
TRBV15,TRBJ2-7,ATSLRDSSYEQY
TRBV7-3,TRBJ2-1,ASSLTGLAVNNEQF
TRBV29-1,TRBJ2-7,ILKGRRYEQY
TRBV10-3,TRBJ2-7,AIGEGGVYEQY
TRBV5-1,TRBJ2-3,ASSLPFERGGTDTQY
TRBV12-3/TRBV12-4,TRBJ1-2,ASSSGPDYGYT
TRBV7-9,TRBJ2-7,ASSSARTSVPYEQY
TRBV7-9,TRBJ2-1,ASSLQGWDNEQF
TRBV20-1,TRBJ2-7,SARDWGRAYEQY
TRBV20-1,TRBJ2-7,SARDNPRREQY
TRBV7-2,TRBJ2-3,ASSPQSREDTQY
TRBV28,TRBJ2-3,ASSRLLQLAGDTDTQY
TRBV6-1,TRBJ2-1,ASSASGSGSYNEQF
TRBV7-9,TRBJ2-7,ASSLSLAVSYEQY
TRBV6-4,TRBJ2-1,ASSLSGGVDEQF
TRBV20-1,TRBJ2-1,SPQRDHPGNEQF
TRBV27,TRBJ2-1,ASSFTGTNNEQF
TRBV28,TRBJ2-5,ASRSSGEETQY
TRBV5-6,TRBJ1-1,ASSLVGTRPEAF
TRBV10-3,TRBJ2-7,AISSRGENEQY
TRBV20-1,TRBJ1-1,SANNGRNTEAF
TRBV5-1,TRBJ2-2,ASTPGTPDTGELF
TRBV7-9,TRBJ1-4,ASSLEGRVPNEKLF
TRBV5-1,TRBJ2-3,ASSFGRARDTQY
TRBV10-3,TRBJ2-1,AIGFQDNEQF
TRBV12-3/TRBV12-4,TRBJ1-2,ASRTGGDYGYT
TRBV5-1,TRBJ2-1,ASSFAGVRVNEQF
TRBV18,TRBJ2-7,ASSPANRASEQY
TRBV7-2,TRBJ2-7,ASSLPPQASYEQY
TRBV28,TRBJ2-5,ASQGTVQETQY
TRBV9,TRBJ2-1,ASSSTGLPGHEQF
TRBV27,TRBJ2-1,ASSKPGMDEQF
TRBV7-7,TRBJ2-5,ASSPGLAERGAQY
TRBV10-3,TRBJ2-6,AISSGSDGANVLT
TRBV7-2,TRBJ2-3,ASSLVGKSGRDTQY
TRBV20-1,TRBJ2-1,SALPGLAGADNEQF
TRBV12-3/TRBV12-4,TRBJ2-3,ASSTRIGADTQY
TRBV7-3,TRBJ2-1,ASSLGGGRVNEQF
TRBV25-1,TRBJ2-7,ASSVDRGRKY
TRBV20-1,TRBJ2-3,SARDPRLGTDTQY
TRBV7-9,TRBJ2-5,ASSLGQGKGVRETQY